This T cell receptor (beta chain) was captured in a study of blood T cell repertoires in COVID-19. Study information: Some COVID-19 samples were acute and others convalescent; all came from the United States, Italy and Spain. Sources were T cells, B-cell-depleted T cells, or PBMCs; the material itself was cDNA or gDNA.

The CDR3 is 15 residues long. With V trimmed by 6 bases and J by 2 bases, 10 bases remained unmatched. The germline V gene encodes CDR1 MNHEY and CDR2 SVGEGT. The authors' processing: The authors estimated nucleated cell counts from reference gene primer amplification. Profiling relied on immunoSEQ multiplex PCR, and the TCRdb table lists in-frame clones only, not all of them. The V and J calls and the clone size are those of that table, but D and trimming were determined from the DNA. This table has about 120,000 clones, around 85% appearing once. The chain recombines TRBV6-2 or TRBV6-3 with TRBJ2-7; 7 nucleotides align to TRBD1. Source material: peripheral blood. This clonotype was sampled from a human donor in a cohort sampled during active COVID-19. CDR3 sequence: CASSKPPGQTYEQYF. DNA for the CDR3: TGTGCCAGCAGCAAACCCCCGGGACAGACCTACGAGCAGTACTTC.